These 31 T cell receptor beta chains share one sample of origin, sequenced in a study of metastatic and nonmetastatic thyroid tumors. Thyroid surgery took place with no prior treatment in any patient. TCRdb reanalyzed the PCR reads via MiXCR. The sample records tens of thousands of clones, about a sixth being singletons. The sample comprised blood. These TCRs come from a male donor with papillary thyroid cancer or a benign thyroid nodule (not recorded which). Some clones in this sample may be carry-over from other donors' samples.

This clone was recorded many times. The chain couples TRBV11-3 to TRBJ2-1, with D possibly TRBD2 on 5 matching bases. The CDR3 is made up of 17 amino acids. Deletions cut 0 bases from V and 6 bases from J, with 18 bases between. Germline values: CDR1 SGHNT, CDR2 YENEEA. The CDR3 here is CASSLDPSRALRNEQFF. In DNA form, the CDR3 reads TGTGCCAGCAGCTTAGACCCCTCGCGGGCCCTTCGCAATGAGCAGTTCTTC.

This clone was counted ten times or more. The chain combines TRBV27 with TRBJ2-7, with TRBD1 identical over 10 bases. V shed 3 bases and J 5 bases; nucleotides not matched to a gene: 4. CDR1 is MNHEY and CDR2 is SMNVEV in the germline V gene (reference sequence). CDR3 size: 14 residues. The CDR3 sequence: CASSFRDRGNEQYF. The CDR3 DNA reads TGTGCCAGCAGTTTCCGGGACAGGGGTAACGAGCAGTACTTC.

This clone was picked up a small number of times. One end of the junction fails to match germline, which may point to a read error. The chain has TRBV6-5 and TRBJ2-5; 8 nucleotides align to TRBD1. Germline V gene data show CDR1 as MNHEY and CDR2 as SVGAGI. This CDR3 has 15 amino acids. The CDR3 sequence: CASSSYQGAGETQYF. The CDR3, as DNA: TGTGCCAGTAGTTCCTACCAGGGGGCCGGTGAGACCCAGTACTTC.

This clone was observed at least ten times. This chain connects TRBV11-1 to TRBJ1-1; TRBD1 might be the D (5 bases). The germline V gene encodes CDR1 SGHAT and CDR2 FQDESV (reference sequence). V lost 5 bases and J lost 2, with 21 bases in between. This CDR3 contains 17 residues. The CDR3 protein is CASSTPPGRTRNTEAFF. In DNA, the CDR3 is TGTGCCAGCAGCACTCCGCCAGGGAGGACGAGAAACACTGAAGCTTTCTTT. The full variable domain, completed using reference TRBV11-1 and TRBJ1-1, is EAEVAQSPRYKITEKSQAVAFWCDPISGHATLYWYRQILGQGPELLVQFQDESVVDDSQLPKDRFSAERLKGVDSTLKIQPAELGDSAMYLCASSTPPGRTRNTEAFFGQGTRLTVV.

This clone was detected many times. CDR3 sequence reads: CASSYLPGQPYGYTF. The CDR3 DNA follows: TGTGCCAGCAGTTACCTCCCGGGACAACCCTATGGCTACACCTTC. This rearrangement joins TRBV6-5 to TRBJ1-2; the D gene is possibly TRBD1 (6 bases). V lost 2 bases and J lost 4, with 14 bases in between. The CDR3 loop spans 15 amino acids. The germline V gene encodes CDR1 MNHEY and CDR2 SVGAGI.

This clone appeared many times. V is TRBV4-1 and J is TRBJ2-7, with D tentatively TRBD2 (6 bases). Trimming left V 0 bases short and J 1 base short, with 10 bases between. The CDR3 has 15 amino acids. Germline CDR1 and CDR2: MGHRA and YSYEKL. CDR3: CASSQDRGISYEQYF. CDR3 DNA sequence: TGCGCCAGCAGCCAAGATCGCGGGATTTCCTACGAGCAGTACTTC.

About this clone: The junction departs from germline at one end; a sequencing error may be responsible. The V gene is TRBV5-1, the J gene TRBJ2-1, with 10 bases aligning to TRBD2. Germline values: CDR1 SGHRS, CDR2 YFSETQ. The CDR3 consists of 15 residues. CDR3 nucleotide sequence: TGTTCCAGCAGCTTGGGTAGCGGGGGGTACAATGAGCAGTTCTTC. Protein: CSSSLGSGGYNEQFF.

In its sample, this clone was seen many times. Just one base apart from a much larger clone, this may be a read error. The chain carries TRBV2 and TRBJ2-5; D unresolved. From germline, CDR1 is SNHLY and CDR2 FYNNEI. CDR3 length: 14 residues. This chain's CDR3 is CASTSPLNQKTQYF. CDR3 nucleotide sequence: TGTGCCAGCACTTCCCCATTAAACCAAAAGACCCAGTACTTC.

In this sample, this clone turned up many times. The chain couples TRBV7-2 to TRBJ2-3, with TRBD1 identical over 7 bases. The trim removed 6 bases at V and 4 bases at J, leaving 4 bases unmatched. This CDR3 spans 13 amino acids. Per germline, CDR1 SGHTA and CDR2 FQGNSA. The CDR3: CASRNQGADTQYF. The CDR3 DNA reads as TGTGCCAGCAGAAACCAGGGGGCAGATACGCAGTATTTT.

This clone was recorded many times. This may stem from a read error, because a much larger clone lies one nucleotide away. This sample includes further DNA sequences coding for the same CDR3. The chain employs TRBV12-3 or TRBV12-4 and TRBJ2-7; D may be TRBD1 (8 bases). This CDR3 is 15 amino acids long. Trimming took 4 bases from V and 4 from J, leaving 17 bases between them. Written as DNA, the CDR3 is TGTGCCAGCAGTTCCCCGGACAGGGAGGGGTACGAGCAGTACTTC. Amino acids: CASSSPDREGYEQYF.

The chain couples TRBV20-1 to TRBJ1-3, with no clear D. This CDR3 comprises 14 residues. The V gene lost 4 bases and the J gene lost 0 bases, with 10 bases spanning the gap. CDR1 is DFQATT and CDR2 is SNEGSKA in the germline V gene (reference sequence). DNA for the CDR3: TGCAGTGCTACTCAGCCGAGCTCTGGAAACACCATATATTTT. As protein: CSATQPSSGNTIYF.

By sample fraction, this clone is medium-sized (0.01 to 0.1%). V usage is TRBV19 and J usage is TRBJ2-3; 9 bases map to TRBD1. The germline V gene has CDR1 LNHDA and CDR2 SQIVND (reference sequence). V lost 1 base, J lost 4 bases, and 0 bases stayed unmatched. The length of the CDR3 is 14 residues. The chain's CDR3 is CASSIGQGADTQYF. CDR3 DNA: TGTGCCAGTAGTATAGGACAGGGGGCAGATACGCAGTATTTT.

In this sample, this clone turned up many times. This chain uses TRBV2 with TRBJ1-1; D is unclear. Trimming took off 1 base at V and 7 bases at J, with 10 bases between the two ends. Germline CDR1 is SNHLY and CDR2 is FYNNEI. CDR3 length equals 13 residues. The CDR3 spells CASSEEFRSEAFF. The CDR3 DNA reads TGTGCCAGCAGTGAAGAGTTTCGTAGTGAAGCTTTCTTT.

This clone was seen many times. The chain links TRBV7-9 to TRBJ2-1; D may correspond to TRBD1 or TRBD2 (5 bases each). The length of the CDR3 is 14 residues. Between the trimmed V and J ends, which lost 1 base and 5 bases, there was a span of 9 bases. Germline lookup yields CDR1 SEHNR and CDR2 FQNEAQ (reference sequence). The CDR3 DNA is TGTGCCAGCAGCTTAGGTGGGGGAAACAATGAGCAGTTCTTC. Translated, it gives CASSLGGGNNEQFF.

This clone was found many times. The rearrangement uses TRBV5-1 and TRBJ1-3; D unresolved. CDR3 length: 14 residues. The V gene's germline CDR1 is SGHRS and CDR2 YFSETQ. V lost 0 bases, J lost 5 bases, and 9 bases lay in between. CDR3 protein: CASSLALHRNTIYF. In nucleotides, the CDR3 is TGCGCCAGCAGCTTGGCCCTACACCGAAACACCATATATTTT.

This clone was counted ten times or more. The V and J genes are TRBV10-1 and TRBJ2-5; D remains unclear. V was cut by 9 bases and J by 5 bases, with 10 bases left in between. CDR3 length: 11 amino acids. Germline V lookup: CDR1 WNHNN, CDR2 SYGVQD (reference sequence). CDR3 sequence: CARPAEETQYF. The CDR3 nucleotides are TGCGCCAGACCTGCCGAGGAGACCCAGTACTTC.

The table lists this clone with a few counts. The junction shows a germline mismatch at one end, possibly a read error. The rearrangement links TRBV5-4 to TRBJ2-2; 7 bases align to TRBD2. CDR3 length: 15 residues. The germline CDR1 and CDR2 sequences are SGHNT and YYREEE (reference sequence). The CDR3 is CANSQEGLHTGELFF. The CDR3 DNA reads TGTGCCAACAGCCAGGAGGGACTACACACCGGGGAGCTGTTTTTT.

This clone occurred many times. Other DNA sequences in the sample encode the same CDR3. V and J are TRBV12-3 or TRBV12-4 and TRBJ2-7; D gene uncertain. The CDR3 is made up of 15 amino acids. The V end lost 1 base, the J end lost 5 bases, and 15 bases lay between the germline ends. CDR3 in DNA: TGTGCCAGCAGTTTAGGCGGTGGAGCTGGCGACGAGCAGTACTTC. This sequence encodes CASSLGGGAGDEQYF.

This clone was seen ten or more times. The CDR3: CSARTGFEGQPQHF. Written as DNA, the CDR3 is TGCAGTGCTAGAACAGGGTTTGAGGGTCAGCCCCAGCATTTT. The V call is TRBV20-1, the J call TRBJ1-5; D may be TRBD1 (6 bases). The CDR3 covers 14 residues. The V gene's germline CDR1 is DFQATT and CDR2 SNEGSKA (reference sequence). V lost 2 bases and J 6 bases, leaving 14 bases between the germline ends.

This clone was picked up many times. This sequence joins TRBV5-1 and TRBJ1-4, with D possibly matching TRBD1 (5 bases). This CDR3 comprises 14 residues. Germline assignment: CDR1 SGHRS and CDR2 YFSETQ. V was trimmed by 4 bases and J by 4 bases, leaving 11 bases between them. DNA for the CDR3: TGCGCCAGCAGCACAGGACGGATTAATGAAAAACTGTTTTTT. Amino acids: CASSTGRINEKLFF.

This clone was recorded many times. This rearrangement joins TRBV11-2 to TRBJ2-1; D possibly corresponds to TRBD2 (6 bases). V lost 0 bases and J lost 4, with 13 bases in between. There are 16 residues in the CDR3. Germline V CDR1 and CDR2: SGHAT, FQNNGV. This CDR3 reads CASSLDSGNRYNEQFF. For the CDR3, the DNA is TGTGCCAGCAGCTTAGATAGCGGTAATAGGTACAATGAGCAGTTCTTC.

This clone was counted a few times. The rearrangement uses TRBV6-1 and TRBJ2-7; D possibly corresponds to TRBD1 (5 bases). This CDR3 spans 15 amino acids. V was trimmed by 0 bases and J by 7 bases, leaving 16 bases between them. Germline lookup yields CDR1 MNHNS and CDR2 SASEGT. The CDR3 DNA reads TGTGCCAGCAGTGAAGCGCTTCGGTGGGGCGTGGAGCAGTACTTC. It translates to CASSEALRWGVEQYF.

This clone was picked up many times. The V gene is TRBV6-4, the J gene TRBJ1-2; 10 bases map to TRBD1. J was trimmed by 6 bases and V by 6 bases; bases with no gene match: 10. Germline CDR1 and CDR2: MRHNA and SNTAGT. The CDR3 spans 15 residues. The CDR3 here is CASRQGTGAHHGYTF. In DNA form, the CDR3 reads TGTGCCAGCAGGCAGGGGACAGGGGCCCATCATGGCTACACCTTC.

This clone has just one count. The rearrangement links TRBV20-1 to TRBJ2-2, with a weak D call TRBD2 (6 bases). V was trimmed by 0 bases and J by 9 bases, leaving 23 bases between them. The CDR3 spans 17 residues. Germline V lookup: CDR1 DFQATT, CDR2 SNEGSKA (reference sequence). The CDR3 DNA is TGCAGTGCTAGAGATAACCTAGCTGGAGGGGAGACCTGGGAGCTGTTTTTT. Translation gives CSARDNLAGGETWELFF.

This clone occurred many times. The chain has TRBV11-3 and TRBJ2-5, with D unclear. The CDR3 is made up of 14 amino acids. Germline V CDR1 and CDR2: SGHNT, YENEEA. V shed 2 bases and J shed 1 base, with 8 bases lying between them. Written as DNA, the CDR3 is TGTGCCAGCAGCTTAACTTGGGGCCAAGAGACCCAGTACTTC. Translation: CASSLTWGQETQYF.

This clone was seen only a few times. The DNA of the CDR3 is TGTGCCATCGCGGACAGGGGGCGCGAACTAGCTGGAGGGTCCCAGTTCTTC. This encodes CAIADRGRELAGGSQFF. The chain carries TRBV6-2 or TRBV6-3 and TRBJ2-1; 11 nucleotides agree with TRBD1. This CDR3 spans 17 amino acids. The trim removed 10 bases at V and 13 bases at J, leaving 24 bases unmatched. Germline assignment: CDR1 MNHEY and CDR2 SVGEGT.

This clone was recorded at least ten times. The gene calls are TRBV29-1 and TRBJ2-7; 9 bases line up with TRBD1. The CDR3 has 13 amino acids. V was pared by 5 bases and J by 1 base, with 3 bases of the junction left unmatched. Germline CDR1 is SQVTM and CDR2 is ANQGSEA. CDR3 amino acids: CSVPGTGSYEQYF. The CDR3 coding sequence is TGCAGCGTTCCCGGGACAGGGTCCTACGAGCAGTACTTC.

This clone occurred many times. The CDR3, as DNA: TGTGCCAGCAGTTACCTGCAGGGGGATTATAGCAATCAGCCCCAGCATTTT. Translation: CASSYLQGDYSNQPQHF. V is TRBV6-5 and J is TRBJ1-5; 7 nucleotides agree with TRBD1. Unmatched junction bases numbered 7, after V lost 2 bases and J lost 0 bases. CDR1 is MNHEY and CDR2 is SVGAGI in the germline V gene. The CDR3 sequence is 17 residues long.

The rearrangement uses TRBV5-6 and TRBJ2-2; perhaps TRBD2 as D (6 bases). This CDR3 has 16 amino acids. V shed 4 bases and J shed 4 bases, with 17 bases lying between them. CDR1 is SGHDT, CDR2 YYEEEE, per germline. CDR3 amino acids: CASSPPSVRVTGELFF. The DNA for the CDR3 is TGTGCCAGCAGCCCCCCTAGCGTGAGGGTCACCGGGGAGCTGTTTTTT.

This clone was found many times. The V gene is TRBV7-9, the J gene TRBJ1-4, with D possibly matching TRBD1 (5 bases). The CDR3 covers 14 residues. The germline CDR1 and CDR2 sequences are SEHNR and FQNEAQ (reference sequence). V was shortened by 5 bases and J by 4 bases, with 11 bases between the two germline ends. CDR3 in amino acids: CASSPRQGNEKLFF. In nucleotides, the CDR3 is TGTGCCAGCAGCCCGCGTCAGGGTAATGAAAAACTGTTTTTT.

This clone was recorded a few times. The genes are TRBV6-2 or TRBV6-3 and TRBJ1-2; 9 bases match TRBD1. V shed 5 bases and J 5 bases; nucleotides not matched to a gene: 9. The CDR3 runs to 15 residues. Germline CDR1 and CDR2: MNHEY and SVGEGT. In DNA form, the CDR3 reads TGTGCCAGCAGTATATACCGGACAGGGGAATATGGCTACACCTTC. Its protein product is CASSIYRTGEYGYTF.